Listed below are T cell receptor beta chains from one sample, sequenced in a study of blood T cell repertoires in COVID-19. Profiled with immunoSEQ multiplex PCR; TCRdb holds only in-frame clones, not every one. The profile shows fewer than 600,000 clones, 89% of them singletons. The sequencing sample was made of peripheral blood. These receptors came from a man aged 18-30 years with COVID-19, enrolled during active disease. Both conserved end residues are part of each CDR3. Fields, in order: clone size, D gene, V gene, J gene, CDR3 protein, CDR3 DNA. A D gene is named only where the DNA matches it firmly. Part of the rows lack a size; the others show once, few, many or a class for expanded clones.

-	-	TRBV12-3/TRBV12-4	TRBJ2-1	CASAAGTNEQFF	TGTGCCAGCGCGGCGGGTACGAATGAGCAGTTCTTC
-	-	TRBV12-3/TRBV12-4	TRBJ2-5	CASSPPGETQYF	TGTGCCAGCAGCCCCCCGGGAGAGACCCAGTACTTC
-	-	TRBV19	TRBJ1-1	CASSISGNTEAFF	TGTGCCAGTAGTATTTCGGGGAACACTGAAGCTTTCTTT
-	-	TRBV2	TRBJ2-3	CASSEGPHTQYF	TGTGCCAGCAGTGAGGGGCCCCATACGCAGTATTTT
-	TRBD1	TRBV18	TRBJ2-5	CASSLPGTGGVGETQYF	TGTGCCAGCTCACTACCCGGGACAGGGGGCGTAGGAGAGACCCAGTACTTC
-	-	TRBV5-1	TRBJ2-7	CASSMDGTYEQYF	TGCGCCAGCAGCATGGACGGTACCTACGAGCAGTACTTC
-	-	TRBV24-1	TRBJ2-3	CATSDPGKSTDTQYF	TGTGCCACCAGTGACCCCGGGAAGAGCACAGATACGCAGTATTTT
-	-	TRBV12-3/TRBV12-4	TRBJ2-1	CASSFRSYNEQFF	TGTGCCAGCAGTTTCCGGAGCTACAATGAGCAGTTCTTC
once	-	TRBV11-2	TRBJ1-5	CASSFDTGNQPQHF	TGTGCCAGCAGCTTTGACACCGGCAATCAGCCCCAGCATTTT
-	TRBD1	TRBV18	TRBJ1-5	CASSPDRGNQPQHF	TGTGCCAGCTCACCGGACAGGGGCAATCAGCCCCAGCATTTT
-	-	TRBV19	TRBJ1-4	CASSKSRKLFF	TGTGCCAGTAGTAAGTCGAGGAAACTGTTTTTT
-	-	TRBV5-1	TRBJ2-5	CASSLVAEVETQYF	TGCGCCAGCAGCTTGGTTGCGGAGGTGGAGACCCAGTACTTC
-	TRBD2	TRBV7-9	TRBJ2-1	CASTPGTSYNEQFF	TGTGCCAGCACTCCCGGGACTAGCTACAATGAGCAGTTCTTC
-	TRBD2	TRBV11-1	TRBJ2-3	CASSDLAGGTDTQYF	TGTGCCAGCAGCGATCTAGCGGGCGGCACAGATACGCAGTATTTT
-	-	TRBV19	TRBJ1-2	CASSLQGDYGYTF	TGTGCCAGTAGTCTACAGGGAGACTATGGCTACACCTTC
-	-	TRBV7-9	TRBJ2-3	CASSPVWEVADTQYF	TGTGCCAGCAGCCCAGTCTGGGAGGTGGCGGATACGCAGTATTTT
-	TRBD2	TRBV5-1	TRBJ2-2	CASTIAGGSTGELFF	TGCGCCAGCACTATAGCGGGAGGTAGTACCGGGGAGCTGTTTTTT
-	TRBD2	TRBV3-1/TRBV3-2	TRBJ2-7	CASSHSGTSGPYEQYF	TGTGCCAGCAGCCACTCCGGGACTAGCGGGCCCTACGAGCAGTACTTC
once	-	TRBV6-2/TRBV6-3	TRBJ1-1	CASSTDSGTEAFF	TGTGCCAGCAGCACGGACAGTGGCACTGAAGCTTTCTTT
-	TRBD2	TRBV7-9	TRBJ2-3	CASSLITSGSTDTQYF	TGTGCCAGCAGCTTAATTACTAGCGGGAGTACAGATACGCAGTATTTT
-	-	TRBV11-2	TRBJ2-7	CASSWSATKEQYF	TGTGCCAGCAGTTGGAGCGCTACTAAAGAGCAGTACTTC
-	TRBD2	TRBV4-1	TRBJ2-7	CASSLSAGDLSYEQYF	TGCGCCAGCAGCCTTAGTGCGGGGGACCTCTCCTACGAGCAGTACTTC
-	-	TRBV11-2	TRBJ1-5	CASSGSGYQPQHF	TGTGCCAGCAGCGGCTCAGGGTATCAGCCCCAGCATTTT
-	TRBD2	TRBV2	TRBJ2-2	CASSHPGTSGSNTGELFF	TGTGCCAGCAGTCATCCCGGGACTAGCGGCTCGAACACCGGGGAGCTGTTTTTT
-	TRBD2	TRBV6-5	TRBJ2-1	CASRPTSGVWNEQFF	TGTGCCAGCAGACCAACTAGCGGGGTATGGAATGAGCAGTTCTTC
-	-	TRBV6-4	TRBJ1-2	CASSPIRRVGGYTF	TGTGCCAGCAGTCCAATAAGGAGAGTCGGCGGCTACACCTTC
-	-	TRBV15	TRBJ1-2	CATSSGTNYGYTF	TGTGCCACCAGCAGCGGGACAAACTATGGCTACACCTTC
-	TRBD1	TRBV6-1	TRBJ1-6	CASSESPGTANSPLHF	TGTGCCAGCAGTGAAAGTCCCGGGACAGCCAATTCACCCCTCCACTTT
-	-	TRBV5-1	TRBJ2-5	CASSFGTGNQETQYF	TGCGCCAGCAGCTTCGGTACAGGCAACCAAGAGACCCAGTACTTC
-	-	TRBV7-9	TRBJ2-6	CASSEGLSGANVLTF	TGTGCCAGCAGCGAGGGACTTAGCGGGGCCAACGTCCTGACTTTC
-	-	TRBV2	TRBJ2-5	CASIGGHAQETQYF	TGTGCCAGCATAGGCGGACACGCACAAGAGACCCAGTACTTC
once	TRBD2	TRBV13	TRBJ2-1	CASSVLAGGIYNEQFF	TGTGCCAGCAGCGTCCTAGCGGGGGGAATCTACAATGAGCAGTTCTTC
-	TRBD1	TRBV29-1	TRBJ2-3	CSLLRRQGDGDTQYF	TGCAGCCTCCTAAGACGACAGGGCGATGGAGATACGCAGTATTTT
-	TRBD2	TRBV7-8	TRBJ2-2	CASSRTSGRKGGELFF	TGTGCCAGCAGCCGGACTAGCGGGAGAAAAGGCGGGGAGCTGTTTTTT
-	TRBD1	TRBV10-3	TRBJ2-5	CAISERQGAKGETQYF	TGTGCCATCAGTGAAAGGCAGGGGGCAAAGGGAGAGACCCAGTACTTC
few	TRBD1	TRBV6-5	TRBJ2-3	CASTRAGQGVDTQYF	TGTGCCAGCACAAGGGCGGGACAGGGTGTAGATACGCAGTATTTT
-	-	TRBV19	TRBJ2-3	CASSTQPPPTGDTQYF	TGTGCCAGTAGTACACAACCACCCCCGACGGGAGATACGCAGTATTTT
-	TRBD2	TRBV5-4	TRBJ2-5	CASSALAGGKETQYF	TGTGCCAGCAGCGCACTAGCGGGAGGGAAAGAGACCCAGTACTTC
-	TRBD2	TRBV20-1	TRBJ2-1	CSASLSGRAYNEQFF	TGCAGTGCTAGTTTAAGCGGGAGGGCCTACAATGAGCAGTTCTTC
-	-	TRBV10-2	TRBJ1-5	CASRGWDQPQHF	TGCGCCAGCAGGGGCTGGGATCAGCCCCAGCATTTT
-	-	TRBV12-3/TRBV12-4	TRBJ1-5	CASSKATDQPQHF	TGTGCCAGCAGTAAAGCTACCGATCAGCCCCAGCATTTT
-	-	TRBV6-5	TRBJ2-3	CASRWRAGTDTQYF	TGTGCCAGCAGGTGGAGGGCAGGCACAGATACGCAGTATTTT
-	-	TRBV3-1/TRBV3-2	TRBJ2-5	CASSQTGYQETQYF	TGTGCCAGCAGCCAAACAGGGTACCAAGAGACCCAGTACTTC
-	TRBD1	TRBV15	TRBJ1-2	CATSRDRAGGDYGYTF	TGTGCCACCAGCAGAGATAGGGCAGGGGGCGACTATGGCTACACCTTC
-	TRBD1	TRBV27	TRBJ1-5	CASSRQGYSNQPQHF	TGTGCCAGCAGTAGACAGGGGTATAGCAATCAGCCCCAGCATTTT
-	-	TRBV19	TRBJ2-7	CASSIGLSGTAIYEQYF	TGTGCCAGTAGTATAGGATTATCCGGGACTGCGATCTACGAGCAGTACTTC
-	TRBD1	TRBV7-2	TRBJ2-2	CASSLGGTVATGELFF	TGTGCCAGCAGCTTAGGAGGGACAGTGGCCACCGGGGAGCTGTTTTTT
-	TRBD1	TRBV6-5	TRBJ1-5	CASSLRQGGGNQPQHF	TGTGCCAGCAGTTTACGGCAGGGGGGAGGCAATCAGCCCCAGCATTTT
-	-	TRBV3-1/TRBV3-2	TRBJ1-1	CASSQGRGTEAFF	TGTGCCAGCAGCCAAGGCCGGGGGACTGAAGCTTTCTTT
-	TRBD2	TRBV5-1	TRBJ2-7	CASRSTSGSTEQYF	TGCGCCAGCAGGTCCACTAGCGGGAGTACCGAGCAGTACTTC
-	TRBD2	TRBV19	TRBJ2-7	CASQNSGRPREQYF	TGTGCCAGCCAAAACAGCGGGAGACCGCGGGAGCAGTACTTC
-	TRBD2	TRBV7-8	TRBJ2-5	CASSSPQRGLEETQYF	TGTGCCAGCAGCTCCCCCCAGCGGGGGTTAGAAGAGACCCAGTACTTC
-	-	TRBV11-2	TRBJ2-1	CASTPRGVSYNEQFF	TGTGCCAGCACCCCACGGGGAGTCTCCTACAATGAGCAGTTCTTC
-	TRBD2	TRBV11-3	TRBJ2-4	CASSLRSGVAKNIQYF	TGTGCCAGCAGCCTACGTAGCGGGGTAGCCAAAAACATTCAGTACTTC
-	TRBD2	TRBV7-6	TRBJ2-2	CASSLTSGPTGELFF	TGTGCCAGCAGCTTGACTAGCGGGCCCACCGGGGAGCTGTTTTTT
once	-	TRBV15	TRBJ2-7	CATSRDAPYYEQYF	TGTGCCACCAGCAGAGACGCGCCCTACTACGAGCAGTACTTC
-	-	TRBV21-1	TRBJ2-1	CASSKGRGAGRYNEQFF	TGTGCCAGCAGCAAAGGTCGAGGCGCGGGCAGGTACAATGAGCAGTTCTTC
-	-	TRBV11-1	TRBJ2-2	CASSFRLEGTGELFF	TGTGCCAGCAGCTTTCGACTAGAGGGCACCGGGGAGCTGTTTTTT
-	TRBD1	TRBV4-1	TRBJ2-7	CASSRGQGLVYEQYF	TGCGCCAGCAGCCGAGGACAGGGTCTGGTCTACGAGCAGTACTTC